A single sample is the source of the 15 T cell receptor beta chains below, sequenced in a study of early T cells in non-severe SARS-CoV-2 infection. Each CDR3 protein gets one entry after TCRdb re-called the 5' RACE reads with MiXCR. The sample shows more than 60,000 distinct CDR3 sequences, roughly an eighth of them seen only once. The specimen was whole blood. Source of these receptors: an adult who was a healthcare worker with PCR-confirmed SARS-CoV-2 infection or an uninfected control (not recorded which).

This clonotype occurred many times. The rearrangement joins TRBV29-1 to TRBJ2-7; 10 bases map to TRBD2. After removal of 7 bases from V and 5 bases from J, the junction contained 14 bases not matched to a gene. Per germline, CDR1 SQVTM and CDR2 ANQGSEA. CDR3 length equals 15 residues. The CDR3 nucleotides are TGCAGCGCCGACGCTAGCGGGAGAGTGTATGACGAGCAGTACTTC. Translated, it gives CSADASGRVYDEQYF.

This clonotype was observed many times. V is TRBV29-1 and J is TRBJ2-5; 10 nucleotides match TRBD1. CDR3 length: 12 amino acids. V dropped 7 bases and J dropped 7; count of bases not matched to a gene: 6. Germline V lookup: CDR1 SQVTM, CDR2 ANQGSEA. CDR3 amino acids: CSDDRGPGTQYF. DNA for the CDR3: TGCAGCGACGACAGGGGGCCAGGGACCCAGTACTTC.

This clonotype was counted ten times or more. The rearrangement uses TRBV4-2 and TRBJ2-7; tentatively, D is TRBD1 (6 bases). The CDR3 length is 18 residues. Germline V CDR1 and CDR2: LGHNA, YNFKEQ. V lost 0 bases and J lost 4, with 22 bases in between. CDR3 bases: TGTGCCAGCAGCCAAGACATGAAGAATCTAGGGGGACGGTACGAGCAGTACTTC. It encodes CASSQDMKNLGGRYEQYF.

This clonotype was detected only a few times. The rearrangement joins TRBV19 to TRBJ1-5, with D unclear. This CDR3 has 15 residues. Germline values: CDR1 LNHDA, CDR2 SQIVND (reference sequence). V dropped 8 bases and J dropped 0 bases, with 14 bases sitting between them. This chain's CDR3 is CASDTGIYSNQPQHF. As DNA, the CDR3 is TGTGCCAGTGACACGGGGATATATAGCAATCAGCCCCAGCATTTT.

V gene TRBV20-1 combines with J gene TRBJ2-1, with D possibly TRBD2 on 6 matching bases. The CDR3 is 14 amino acids. Germline V lookup: CDR1 DFQATT, CDR2 SNEGSKA (reference sequence). Trimming took 2 bases from V and 8 from J, leaving 16 bases between them. The DNA of the CDR3 is TGCAGTGCTAGAATCGGGAGTATCTTCGATGAGCAGTTCTTC. Translation gives CSARIGSIFDEQFF.

The rearrangement links TRBV29-1 to TRBJ1-1; possible D gene TRBD1, 6 bases. This CDR3 contains 13 residues. The ends were cut back, 8 bases at V and 2 bases at J, with 15 bases in the middle. Germline lookup yields CDR1 SQVTM and CDR2 ANQGSEA. The CDR3 loop reads CSLTGNSNTEAFF. DNA of the CDR3: TGCAGCCTCACAGGGAACTCCAACACTGAAGCTTTCTTT.

There are many counts of this clonotype. At one end the junction does not follow the germline gene, possibly because of a read error. V is TRBV7-2 and J is TRBJ2-4; TRBD1 matches at 7 bases. The germline V gene encodes CDR1 SGHTA and CDR2 FQGNSA. This CDR3 region has 13 residues. This CDR3 is CASNLRGQYIQYF. CDR3 bases: TGTGCCAGCAACTTAAGGGGGCAGTACATTCAGTACTTC.

V gene TRBV28 combines with J gene TRBJ2-7, with 9 bases that match TRBD1. Per the germline V gene, CDR1 is MDHEN and CDR2 is SYDVKM. The CDR3 is 15 residues long. J gave up 5 bases and V 7 bases, and 12 bases lay outside the gene matches. As DNA, the CDR3 is TGTGCCAGCAAGGGTCGGGGACAGGGTAGAAACGAGCAGTACTTC. Its translation is CASKGRGQGRNEQYF.

This clonotype was observed at least ten times. The rearrangement links TRBV27 to TRBJ1-6; D gene uncertain. Germline CDR1 and CDR2: MNHEY and SMNVEV (reference sequence). V lost 3 bases, J lost 0 bases, and 9 bases lay in between. The CDR3 extends over 16 amino acids. The CDR3 bases are TGTGCCAGCAGTTTCTTAGGGAGCTCCTATAATTCACCCCTCCACTTT. Protein sequence: CASSFLGSSYNSPLHF.

V gene TRBV5-1 combines with J gene TRBJ2-5; maybe TRBD2 (5 bases). The CDR3 has 13 amino acids. The V gene lost 0 bases and the J gene lost 6 bases, with 9 bases spanning the gap. Germline assignment: CDR1 SGHRS and CDR2 YFSETQ. CDR3 sequence (DNA): TGCGCCAGCAGCTTGGAGAGGGATAAGACCCAGTACTTC. Amino acid sequence: CASSLERDKTQYF.

The chain couples TRBV20-1 to TRBJ2-7; D is unclear. With 6 bases removed from V and 6 bases from J, the gap between germline ends came to 18 bases. The CDR3 is 13 amino acids. Germline V gene data show CDR1 as DFQATT and CDR2 as SNEGSKA (reference sequence). CDR3 in amino acids: CSARPVLTAEQYF. The CDR3 DNA follows: TGCAGTGCAAGACCAGTCCTAACAGCCGAGCAGTACTTC.

The sample holds many counts of this clonotype. V gene TRBV19 combines with J gene TRBJ1-5, with D perhaps TRBD1 (6 bases). V lost 5 bases and J 4 bases, leaving 12 bases between the germline ends. The CDR3 spans 14 residues. Germline V lookup: CDR1 LNHDA, CDR2 SQIVND (reference sequence). The CDR3 DNA follows: TGTGCCAGTAGTCTACAGGGTCCAAATCAGCCCCAGCATTTT. This codes for CASSLQGPNQPQHF.

This clonotype was counted at least ten times. A junction end diverges from the germline sequence, so it may reflect a read error. V usage is TRBV28 and J usage is TRBJ1-2; TRBD1 might be the D (6 bases). This CDR3 comprises 14 residues. Germline V gives CDR1 MDHEN, CDR2 SYDVKM. CDR3 in amino acids: CASIHGAVPGERFF. The CDR3 bases are TGTGCCAGCATTCATGGCGCAGTGCCAGGGGAAAGGTTCTTC.

This clonotype was found many times. The chain uses TRBV10-3 and TRBJ2-2; possibly TRBD1 for D (6 bases). The CDR3 contains 16 residues. Germline lookup yields CDR1 ENHRY and CDR2 SYGVKD. V lost 3 bases, J lost 3 bases, and 14 bases lay in between. The CDR3 DNA reads TGTGCCATCAGTGAATCACAGGGTGGTTACACCGGGGAGCTGTTTTTT. As protein: CAISESQGGYTGELFF.

This clonotype showed up just a few times. The genes are TRBV29-1 and TRBJ2-7; D possibly corresponds to TRBD2 (6 bases). Looked up from germline, CDR1 is SQVTM and CDR2 is ANQGSEA. The V gene lost 6 bases and the J gene lost 4 bases, with 16 bases spanning the gap. The CDR3 totals 13 residues. The CDR3 loop reads CSVRSGGFYEQYF. As DNA, the CDR3 is TGCAGCGTCCGCTCCGGGGGATTTTACGAGCAGTACTTC.